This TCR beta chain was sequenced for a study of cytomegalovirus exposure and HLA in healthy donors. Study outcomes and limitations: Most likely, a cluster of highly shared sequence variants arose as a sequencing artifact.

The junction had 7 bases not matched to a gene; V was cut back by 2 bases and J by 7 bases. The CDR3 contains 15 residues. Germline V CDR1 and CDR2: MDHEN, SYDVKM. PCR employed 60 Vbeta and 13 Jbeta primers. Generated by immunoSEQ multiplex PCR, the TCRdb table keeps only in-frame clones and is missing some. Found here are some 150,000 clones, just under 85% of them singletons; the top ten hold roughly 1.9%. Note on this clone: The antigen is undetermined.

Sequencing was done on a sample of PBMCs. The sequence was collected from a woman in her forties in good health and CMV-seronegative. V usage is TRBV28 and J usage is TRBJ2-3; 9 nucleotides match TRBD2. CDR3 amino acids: CASSLSSGRWNTQYF. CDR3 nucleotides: TGTGCCAGCAGTTTAAGTAGCGGGAGATGGAATACGCAGTATTTT.